This TCR beta chain was documented in a study of cytomegalovirus exposure and HLA in healthy donors. Study-level information: Most donors, about 77% of more than 300 genotyped, fell in the Caucasian-associated ancestry cluster.

The trim removed 4 bases at V and 0 bases at J, leaving 2 bases unmatched. The V gene's germline CDR1 is LNHDA and CDR2 SQIVND (reference sequence). The length of the CDR3 is 16 residues. About this clone: Its antigen remains unknown.

Study-wide results and caveats: After further analysis at a later stage, 16,951 TCR beta sequences were associated with HLA alleles at 0.05 false discovery rate.

The PCR ran on 60 Vbeta and 13 Jbeta primers. Sequencing used immunoSEQ multiplex PCR; TCRdb keeps in-frame clones, though not all of them. The sample carries 130,000 or so clones, more than 70% recorded once. Sequencing was performed on PBMCs. The chain links TRBV19 to TRBJ2-7, with 14 bases fitting TRBD2. The TCR sequence derives from a man in his fifties or sixties in good health and CMV-seropositive. The CDR3 DNA sequence: TGTGCCAGTAGTAGACTAGCGGGAGGGAGCTCCTACGAGCAGTACTTC. Its translation: CASSRLAGGSSYEQYF.